This TCR beta chain was captured by sequencing in a study of blood T cells in healthy people across ages (dated by TCRdb to the mid-2010s). Background on the whole study: In model experiments, roughly one uniquely barcoded TCR beta cDNA molecule per two T cells was captured by template switching. Using deep sequencing normalized with unique cDNA molecular identifiers, the study measured how TCR beta repertoire diversity changes with age. The donors were split into four age groups: young (average around 16 years), middle-aged (about 40), aged (roughly 60) and long-lived (under 90). To avoid experimental bias, donors of different ages were randomly spread across the sequencing lanes. Using the same blood draw, the study looked at two additional independent replicas of 1 million unique cDNA reads for two donors, one aged 18 to 30 and the other aged 80 or older. General findings and caveats noted by the study authors: As age increased, observed TCR beta diversity per million T cells dropped in a roughly linear way, and a significant reduction was already evident by age around 41. Compared with the aged group, the long-lived group had more naive CD4+ T cells, fewer expanded clones and increased TCR diversity, a pattern suggesting age selection. Because donor CMV infection status was unknown, age-related changes in expanded clonotypes were potentially confounded. There was a strong correlation between observed TCR beta diversity and the percentage of naive T cells measured by flow cytometry. Conclusive comparison of naive and antigen-experienced compartments was prevented by the profiling of bulk unsorted PBMCs. Estimates of total diversity based on one million sequenced T cells were considered lower bounds and underestimates.

According to the germline V gene (reference sequence), CDR1 reads SEHNR and CDR2 reads FQNEAQ. The CDR3 goes from the cysteine to the phenylalanine over 13 residues. The retained sequence is limited to the CDR3, 39 bases, with the frame set at the first base. V is cut by 6 bases and J by 3 bases, and the space between the germline ends is 11 bases. The 39 donors, aged about 6 to 95 years, were systemically healthy Caucasian individuals from Russia. Each donor gave approximately 9.3 milliliters of peripheral blood, collected into EDTA-treated Vacutainer tubes. Ficoll-Paque density-gradient centrifugation was used to isolate PBMCs, with at least 6.5 million per sample. Total RNA, at least 5 micrograms per sample, was extracted from PBMCs with Trizol reagent. Naive CD45RAhigh/CD27high T cell percentages were measured by flow cytometry on a PBMC aliquot from every donor. The library was produced with 5' RACE. Instrument on record: Illumina HiSeq 2500. A second PCR of 7 to 11 cycles was run with a J-beta primer mix and a sample-barcoded 5' primer. A template-switch 5' adaptor carrying 12 random nucleotides introduced a unique molecular identifier onto each TCR beta cDNA molecule. Each sample yielded at least 3 million CDR3-containing paired-end reads. All of the RNA was converted into first-strand cDNA using the Mint cDNA synthesis kit, with a TRBC-specific oligonucleotide serving as the primer. All cDNA was treated with uracil-DNA glycosylase and then went through a first 18-cycle PCR with the universal primers M1SS and BC2_uni_R. The source study handled its data this way. For normalization, 1 million high-quality reads, each with a distinct molecular identifier, were randomly selected from each sample. Instead of being binned into consensus sequences, reads that shared molecular identifiers were thrown out. MiTCR, set to a Q25 quality threshold and the strictest error-elimination algorithm, was used for CDR3 identification, clonotype clustering and error correction. A nonparametric unseen species model with Euler transformation was used to estimate lower-bound total TCR beta diversity. TCRdb applied fastp at Q25 and MiXCR to the public reads, then kept only in-frame beta chains. CDR3 protein sequences are deduplicated, and each keeps its most common genes and DNA. The V and J calls here are based on TCRdb, not the publication. Here the sample has about 1,000,000 distinct CDR3 sequences; less than 50% occur a single time. Jointly, the top ten make up 18% of the sample.

As for this clonotype: Its antigen is not yet known. No much larger clone is present one base from it, and per-base qualities are unavailable.

The receptor was derived from a woman in her fifties or sixties in good health. In this chain, TRBV7-9 is recombined with TRBJ1-2, with the D gene too uncertain to name. The specimen sequenced was blood. In nucleotides, the sequence is TGTGCCAGCAGTCCCGATCTAGACTATGGCTACACCTTC. This gives the protein CASSPDLDYGYTF.